This is a list of T cell receptor beta chains from one sample in a study of blood T cell repertoires in COVID-19. Measured with immunoSEQ multiplex PCR; TCRdb has only the in-frame clones, and not every one. The repertoire holds over 120,000 clones, with roughly 85% as singletons. Material: PBMCs or T cells enriched from blood (not recorded which). The receptor set was obtained from a man over 45 who had recovered from COVID-19. Each CDR3 is given with its conserved first and last residue. The D gene is left open where the match is weak. Only part of the rows carry a size: once, few, many, or a class if the clone is expanded.

d_call j_call v_call clone_size cdr3_nt cdr3_aa
TRBD1 TRBJ1-1 TRBV24-1 few TGTGCCACCACCCCACAGGGGACTTGGACTGAAGCTTTCTTT CATTPQGTWTEAFF
- TRBJ1-1 TRBV5-4 - TGTGCCAGCAGCTTGGGGGGAGGGAGGAAGACAGACACTGAAGCTTTCTTT CASSLGGGRKTDTEAFF
- TRBJ2-7 TRBV27 - TGTGCCAGCAGTTCCGACAGTAGCTACGAGCAGTACTTC CASSSDSSYEQYF
- TRBJ1-2 TRBV28 - TGTGCCAGCCATAAGCCGCTACAGGCCGCCTATGGCTACACCTTC CASHKPLQAAYGYTF
- TRBJ1-6 TRBV7-2 once TGTGCCAGCAGCTTAGTCTTGGGGGCGGGTTCACCCCTCCACTTT CASSLVLGAGSPLHF
TRBD2 TRBJ2-3 TRBV19 - TGTGCCAGTAGTTCAGCGGGAGCAGGAGATACGCAGTATTTT CASSSAGAGDTQYF
- TRBJ1-6 TRBV30 once TGTGCCTGGAGGAGAGAGGGCTATAATTCACCCCTCCACTTT CAWRREGYNSPLHF
TRBD1 TRBJ2-2 TRBV27 - TGTGCCAGCAGTTCAAGGGACAGGGCGGGCACCGGGGAGCTGTTTTTT CASSSRDRAGTGELFF
- TRBJ1-5 TRBV18 - TGTGCCAGCTCACCGGGCAGTATTGGCAATCAGCCCCAGCATTTT CASSPGSIGNQPQHF
TRBD1 TRBJ1-2 TRBV7-2 - TGTGCCAGCAGCCCAGCCCCGGGACAGGGCGACTATGGCTACACCTTC CASSPAPGQGDYGYTF
TRBD1 TRBJ1-5 TRBV27 - TGTGCCAGCCGAGGGGGACAGGGGGCAGGGCAGCCCCAGCATTTT CASRGGQGAGQPQHF
TRBD1 TRBJ2-1 TRBV4-3 few TGCGCCAGCAGCTCGGGACAGGGGTACAATGAGCAGTTCTTC CASSSGQGYNEQFF
TRBD1 TRBJ1-4 TRBV5-4 - TGTGCCAGCAGCAAACTAGGGGGCAGGGCTAATGAAAAACTGTTTTTT CASSKLGGRANEKLFF
- TRBJ1-1 TRBV4-3 - TGCGCCAGCAGCCAGCTCAACAATGGGGGCCCTGAAGCTTTCTTT CASSQLNNGGPEAFF
- TRBJ1-6 TRBV7-9 - TGTGCCAGCAGCTCACGGTACTCACCCCTCCACTTT CASSSRYSPLHF
TRBD2 TRBJ2-7 TRBV7-9 few TGTGCCAGCAGCCTTACTAGCGAGGCTTACGAGCAGTACTTC CASSLTSEAYEQYF
- TRBJ1-2 TRBV6-5 - TGTGCCAGCAGCCGCGACGGGATTAACTATGGCTACACCTTC CASSRDGINYGYTF
TRBD1 TRBJ1-1 TRBV7-3 - TGTGCCAGCAGCCCCTCTAGCCGGGACAGGAGTGAAGCTTTCTTT CASSPSSRDRSEAFF
- TRBJ1-3 TRBV3-1/TRBV3-2 - TGTGCCAGCAGCCCCACCAGACCTAGCTCTGGAAACACCATATATTTT CASSPTRPSSGNTIYF
- TRBJ1-2 TRBV4-3 once TGCGCCAGCAGCCAAGTATCGGCAGGGTTCCCCTATGGCTACACCTTC CASSQVSAGFPYGYTF
TRBD1 TRBJ1-1 TRBV28 - TGTGCCAGCACGATACAGGGGGTGGGCACTGAAGCTTTCTTT CASTIQGVGTEAFF
TRBD1 TRBJ1-5 TRBV28 few TGTGCCAGCAGCTCTCCGACAGGGGGCTTCCCGCCCCAGCATTTT CASSSPTGGFPPQHF
TRBD2 TRBJ2-5 TRBV5-1 - TGCGCCAGCAGCTCGGAACTAGCGGGAGGGGAGACCCAGTACTTC CASSSELAGGETQYF
- TRBJ2-3 TRBV7-3 - TGTGCCAGCAGCCCGGGGATGTCCGGGAACACAGATACGCAGTATTTT CASSPGMSGNTDTQYF
TRBD1 TRBJ1-3 TRBV7-9 - TGTGCCAGCAGCTTAGTCATGGCAGGGGGCCAAGGAAACACCATATATTTT CASSLVMAGGQGNTIYF
TRBD1 TRBJ1-1 TRBV5-1 - TGCGCCAGCAGCTTACAGGGGGCGAGCACTGAAGCTTTCTTT CASSLQGASTEAFF
TRBD2 TRBJ2-1 TRBV19 - TGTGCCAGTGTCGGTTGGACTAGCGGGTTCAATGAGCAGTTCTTC CASVGWTSGFNEQFF
TRBD1 TRBJ2-5 TRBV28 - TGTGCCAGCAGTTTAGGGCCACCGACAGGGGTGGAGACCCAGTACTTC CASSLGPPTGVETQYF
- TRBJ2-6 TRBV5-1 - TGCGCCAGCAGCTTGGGTCTGGTTAGCTCTGGGGCCAACGTCCTGACTTTC CASSLGLVSSGANVLTF
- TRBJ1-1 TRBV30 once TGTGCCTGGAGTGTAGGAGGATTCTACAACACTGAAGCTTTCTTT CAWSVGGFYNTEAFF
- TRBJ2-7 TRBV30 few TGTGCCTGGCGGGACTCGTACGAGCAGTACTTC CAWRDSYEQYF
- TRBJ1-1 TRBV6-1 once TGTGCCAGCTGTAACAGGGAGAAGAACACTGAAGCTTTCTTT CASCNREKNTEAFF
- TRBJ1-2 TRBV19 - TGTGCCAGTAGAAATCGGCAGGGGCGTGGCTACACCTTC CASRNRQGRGYTF
- TRBJ1-6 TRBV24-1 - TGTGCCACCAGTGATCGGGGAGGGAGCTCCTATAATTCACCCCTCCACTTT CATSDRGGSSYNSPLHF
TRBD2 TRBJ2-1 TRBV28 - TGTGCCAGCAGCGAAGGGCTAGCGGGGTACAATGAGCAGTTCTTC CASSEGLAGYNEQFF
- TRBJ2-2 TRBV20-1 - TGCAGTGCCAGACGTAGCGGGGAGCTGTTTTTT CSARRSGELFF
- TRBJ1-2 TRBV19 - TGTGCCAGTAGTATAGGACCCGCCCGACAGAGCTCAAACTATGGCTACACCTTC CASSIGPARQSSNYGYTF
TRBD1 TRBJ2-7 TRBV13 - TGTGCCAGCAGCTCAAACAGGGGATCGTCCTACGAGCAGTACTTC CASSSNRGSSYEQYF
- TRBJ2-1 TRBV3-1/TRBV3-2 - TGTGCCAGCAGCCCGCCGCGGCACAATGAGCAGTTCTTC CASSPPRHNEQFF
- TRBJ1-2 TRBV5-8 - TGTGCCAGCAGCTTGGGGGTCGATGCGGCTTATGGCTACACCTTC CASSLGVDAAYGYTF
TRBD1 TRBJ1-2 TRBV11-2 - TGTGCCAGCAGCTTAGGGGGACAGGGACTCCCACAGGATGGCTACACCTTC CASSLGGQGLPQDGYTF
- TRBJ1-2 TRBV6-2/TRBV6-3 - TGTGCCAGCAGTCCCAACAGGGTCCGGGACTATGGCTACACCTTC CASSPNRVRDYGYTF
TRBD1 TRBJ2-4 TRBV5-6 - TGTGCCAGCAGCTTACAGGGGGCGAGAGCCAAAAACATTCAGTACTTC CASSLQGARAKNIQYF
TRBD2 TRBJ2-2 TRBV7-6 - TGTGCCAGCAGCCCCTGGGGGGGTAAATCGGCCGGGGAGCTGTTTTTT CASSPWGGKSAGELFF
- TRBJ1-2 TRBV12-3/TRBV12-4 - TGTGCCAGCAGCCTCGGGATGAACTATGGCTACACCTTC CASSLGMNYGYTF
- TRBJ1-2 TRBV12-3/TRBV12-4 few TGTGCCAGCAGCCACCGGCGGCTAGGAGGCTACACCTTC CASSHRRLGGYTF
- TRBJ1-6 TRBV7-2 - TGTGCCAGCAGCCCGCCCAGGAGGAATTCACCCCTCCACTTT CASSPPRRNSPLHF
- TRBJ1-2 TRBV14 few TGTGCCAGCAGCCAAGGGAATTGGCAGGGGACTAATCACTTC CASSQGNWQGTNHF
TRBD1 TRBJ2-5 TRBV6-5 - TGTGCCAGCAGAAAACAGGGGGCCCAAGAGACCCAGTACTTC CASRKQGAQETQYF
TRBD2 TRBJ2-7 TRBV19 once TGTGCCAGTAGCCGGACTAGCGGGAACTCCTACGAGCAGTACTTC CASSRTSGNSYEQYF
- TRBJ2-5 TRBV11-2 - TGTGCCAGCAGCTTAATTCACGGGAACCAAGAGACCCAGTACTTC CASSLIHGNQETQYF
TRBD1 TRBJ1-2 TRBV28 - TGTGCCAGCAGGTCAACAGGGGACCCCAACTATGGCTACACCTTC CASRSTGDPNYGYTF
TRBD1 TRBJ2-1 TRBV3-1/TRBV3-2 few TGTGCCAGCAGCCAAGCGGACAGGGTCAATGAGCAGTTCTTC CASSQADRVNEQFF
- TRBJ2-1 TRBV7-3 - TGTGCCAGCAGCTCAGGGGTCCTGGATGAGCAGTTCTTC CASSSGVLDEQFF